This TCR beta chain came from a study of blood T cell repertoires in COVID-19. At the level of the study: The United States, Italy and Spain supplied acute and convalescent COVID-19 samples. The analysed material was cDNA or gDNA that came from T cells, B-cell-depleted T cells, or PBMCs.

V lost 5 bases and J lost 4, with 8 bases in between. The CDR3 is 12 residues long. The germline V gene has CDR1 MNHEY and CDR2 SVGEGT. In the original processing: Amplification of reference gene primers provided the estimated nucleated cell counts. Some clones are missing from TCRdb's copy, which holds only in-frame ones; the method was immunoSEQ multiplex PCR. V and J calls and clone size are those listed in that table; D and trimming were worked out from the DNA. The sample has 100,000 to 150,000 clones, 85% to 90% seen once. This chain joins TRBV6-2 or TRBV6-3 and TRBJ1-2, with a weak D call TRBD1 (6 bases). This clonotype was obtained from a woman aged 45-65 years with acute or convalescent COVID-19. The sample taken for sequencing was peripheral blood. Written as DNA, the CDR3 is TGTGCCAGCAGTGGACAGACCTATGGCTACACCTTC. It encodes CASSGQTYGYTF.